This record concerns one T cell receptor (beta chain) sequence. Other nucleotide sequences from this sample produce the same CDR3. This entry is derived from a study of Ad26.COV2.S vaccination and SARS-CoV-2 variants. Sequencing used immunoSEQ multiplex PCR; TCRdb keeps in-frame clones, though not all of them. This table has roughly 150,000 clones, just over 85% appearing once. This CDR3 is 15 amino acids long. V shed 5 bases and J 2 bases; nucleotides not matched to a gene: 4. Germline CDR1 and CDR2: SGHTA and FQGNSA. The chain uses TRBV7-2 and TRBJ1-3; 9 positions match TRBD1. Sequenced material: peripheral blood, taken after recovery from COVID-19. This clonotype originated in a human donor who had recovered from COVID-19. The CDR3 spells CASSPRQGAGNTIYF. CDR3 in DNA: TGTGCCAGCAGCCCGAGACAGGGGGCTGGAAACACCATATATTTT.